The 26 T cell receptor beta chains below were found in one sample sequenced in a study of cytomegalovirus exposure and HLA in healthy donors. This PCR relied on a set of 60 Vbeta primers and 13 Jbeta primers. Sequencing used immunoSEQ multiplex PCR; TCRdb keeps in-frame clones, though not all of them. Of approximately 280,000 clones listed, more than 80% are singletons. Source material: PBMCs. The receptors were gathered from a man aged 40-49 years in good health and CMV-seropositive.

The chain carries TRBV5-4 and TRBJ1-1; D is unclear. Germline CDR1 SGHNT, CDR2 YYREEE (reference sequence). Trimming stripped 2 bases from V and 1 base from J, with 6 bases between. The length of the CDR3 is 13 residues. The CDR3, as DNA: TGTGCCAGCAGCTTAACAGCGAACACTGAAGCTTTCTTT. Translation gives CASSLTANTEAFF.

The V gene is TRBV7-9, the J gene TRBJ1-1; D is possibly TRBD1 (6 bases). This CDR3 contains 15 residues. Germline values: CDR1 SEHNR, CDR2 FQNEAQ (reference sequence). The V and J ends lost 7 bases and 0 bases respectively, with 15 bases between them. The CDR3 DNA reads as TGTGCCAGCACCTTTGAGGGACATATGAACACTGAAGCTTTCTTT. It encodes CASTFEGHMNTEAFF.

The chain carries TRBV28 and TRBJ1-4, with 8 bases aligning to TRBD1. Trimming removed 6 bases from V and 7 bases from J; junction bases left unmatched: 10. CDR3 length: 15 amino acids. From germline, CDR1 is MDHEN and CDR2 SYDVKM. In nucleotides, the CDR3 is TGTGCCAGCAGGCCAGGGGGCTACGTTAGTGAAAAACTGTTTTTT. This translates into CASRPGGYVSEKLFF.

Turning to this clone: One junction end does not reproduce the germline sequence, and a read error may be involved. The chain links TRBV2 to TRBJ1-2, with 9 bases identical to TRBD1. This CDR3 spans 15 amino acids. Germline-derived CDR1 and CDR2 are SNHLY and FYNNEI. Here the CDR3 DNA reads TGTGCCAGACGTGTCTGGGACAGGGAGAACTCTGGCTACACCTTC. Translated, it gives CARRVWDRENSGYTF.

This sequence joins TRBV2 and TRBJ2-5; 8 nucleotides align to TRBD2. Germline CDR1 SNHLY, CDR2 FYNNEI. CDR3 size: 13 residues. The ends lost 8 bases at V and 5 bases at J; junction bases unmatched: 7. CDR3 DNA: TGTGCCAGCGGCAGGCGGGAGGCGGAGACCCAGTACTTC. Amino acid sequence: CASGRREAETQYF. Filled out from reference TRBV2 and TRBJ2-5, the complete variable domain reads EPEVTQTPSHQVTQMGQEVILRCVPISNHLYFYWYRQILGQKVEFLVSFYNNEISEKSEIFDDQFSVERPDGSNFTLKIRSTKLEDSAMYFCASGRREAETQYFGPGTRLLVL.

The CDR3 protein is CASSPLDGQPTDTQYF. CDR3 bases: TGTGCCAGCTCACCACTCGATGGACAGCCCACAGATACGCAGTATTTT. The rearrangement links TRBV18 to TRBJ2-3, with a weak D call TRBD1 (6 bases). The CDR3 spans 16 residues. V was pared by 1 base and J by 2 bases, with 13 bases between. Germline-derived CDR1 and CDR2 are KGHSH and LQKENI.

The CDR3: CASSFRAGALYEQYF. The DNA of the CDR3 is TGTGCCAGCAGTTTTAGGGCAGGGGCTCTCTACGAGCAGTACTTC. The chain links TRBV28 to TRBJ2-7, with a tentative D call TRBD1 (6 bases). The CDR3 extends over 15 amino acids. Germline lookup yields CDR1 MDHEN and CDR2 SYDVKM. The V end was cut by 3 bases, the J end by 3 bases, with 15 bases between.

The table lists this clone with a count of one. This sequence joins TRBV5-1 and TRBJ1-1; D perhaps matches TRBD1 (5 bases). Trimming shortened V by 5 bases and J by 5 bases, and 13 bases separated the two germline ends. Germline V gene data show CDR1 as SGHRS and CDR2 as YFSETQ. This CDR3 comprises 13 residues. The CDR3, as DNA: TGCGCCAGCAGGGTCAGGGTCGAAACTGAAGCTTTCTTT. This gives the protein CASRVRVETEAFF.

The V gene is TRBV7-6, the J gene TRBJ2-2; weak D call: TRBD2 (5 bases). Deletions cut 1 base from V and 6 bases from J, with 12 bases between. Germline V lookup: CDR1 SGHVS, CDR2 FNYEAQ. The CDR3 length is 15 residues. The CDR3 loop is CASSLVSLAAGELFF. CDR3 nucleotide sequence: TGTGCCAGCAGCTTAGTTTCCCTAGCCGCCGGGGAGCTGTTTTTT. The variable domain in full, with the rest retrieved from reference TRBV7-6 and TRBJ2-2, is GAGVSQSPRYKVTKRGQDVALRCDPISGHVSLYWYRQALGQGPEFLTYFNYEAQQDKSGLPNDRFSAERPEGSISTLTIQRTEQRDSAMYRCASSLVSLAAGELFFGEGSRLTVL.

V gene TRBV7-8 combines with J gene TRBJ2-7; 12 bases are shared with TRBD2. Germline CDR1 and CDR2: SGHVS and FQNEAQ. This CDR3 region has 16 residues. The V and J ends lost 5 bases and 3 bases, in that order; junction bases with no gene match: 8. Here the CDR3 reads CASSAPRLAGDYEQYF. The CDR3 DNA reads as TGTGCCAGCAGCGCGCCGAGACTAGCGGGGGACTACGAGCAGTACTTC.

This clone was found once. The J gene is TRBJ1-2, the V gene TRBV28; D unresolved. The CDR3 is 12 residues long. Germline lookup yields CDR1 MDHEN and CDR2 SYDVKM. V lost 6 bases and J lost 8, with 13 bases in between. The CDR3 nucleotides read TGTGCCAGCAGCGTCGGGTACCACGGCTACACCTTC. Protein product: CASSVGYHGYTF.

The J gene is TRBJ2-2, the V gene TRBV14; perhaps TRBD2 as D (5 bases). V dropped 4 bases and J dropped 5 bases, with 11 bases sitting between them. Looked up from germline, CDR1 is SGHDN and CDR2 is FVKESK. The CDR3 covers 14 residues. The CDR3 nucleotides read TGTGCCAGCAGCCCGGAGGACGGGACCGGGGAGCTGTTTTTT. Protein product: CASSPEDGTGELFF.

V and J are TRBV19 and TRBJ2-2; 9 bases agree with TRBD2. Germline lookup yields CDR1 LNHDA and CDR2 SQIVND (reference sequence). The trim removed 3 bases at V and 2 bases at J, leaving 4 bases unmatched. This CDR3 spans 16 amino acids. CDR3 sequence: CASSILTSGNTGELFF. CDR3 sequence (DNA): TGTGCCAGTAGTATCTTGACTAGCGGAAACACCGGGGAGCTGTTTTTT. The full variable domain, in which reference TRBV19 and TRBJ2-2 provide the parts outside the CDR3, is DGGITQSPKYLFRKEGQNVTLSCEQNLNHDAMYWYRQDPGQGLRLIYYSQIVNDFQKGDIAEGYSVSREKKESFPLTVTSAQKNPTAFYLCASSILTSGNTGELFFGEGSRLTVL.

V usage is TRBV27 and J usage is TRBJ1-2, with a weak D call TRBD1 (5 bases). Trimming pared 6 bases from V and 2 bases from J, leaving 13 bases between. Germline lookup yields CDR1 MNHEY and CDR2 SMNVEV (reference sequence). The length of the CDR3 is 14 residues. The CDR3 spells CASSRVPLNYGYTF. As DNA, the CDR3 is TGTGCCAGCAGCAGGGTGCCATTGAACTATGGCTACACCTTC.

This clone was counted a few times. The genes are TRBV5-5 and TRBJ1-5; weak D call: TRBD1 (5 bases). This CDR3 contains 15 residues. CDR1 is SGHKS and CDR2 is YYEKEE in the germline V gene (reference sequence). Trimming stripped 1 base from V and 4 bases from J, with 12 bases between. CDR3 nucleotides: TGTGCCAGCAGCTTGATTCAGGGTGGGAATCAGCCCCAGCATTTT. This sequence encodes CASSLIQGGNQPQHF.

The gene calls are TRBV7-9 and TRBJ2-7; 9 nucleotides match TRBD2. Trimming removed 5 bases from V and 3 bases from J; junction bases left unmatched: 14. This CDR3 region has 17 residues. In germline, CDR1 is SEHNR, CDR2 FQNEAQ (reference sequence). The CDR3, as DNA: TGTGCCAGCAGCGCTCTCCAGACTAGCGGAACCCGCTACGAGCAGTACTTC. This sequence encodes CASSALQTSGTRYEQYF. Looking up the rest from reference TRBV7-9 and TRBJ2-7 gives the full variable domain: DTGVSQNPRHKITKRGQNVTFRCDPISEHNRLYWYRQTLGQGPEFLTYFQNEAQLEKSRLLSDRFSAERPKGSFSTLEIQRTEQGDSAMYLCASSALQTSGTRYEQYFGPGTRLTVT.

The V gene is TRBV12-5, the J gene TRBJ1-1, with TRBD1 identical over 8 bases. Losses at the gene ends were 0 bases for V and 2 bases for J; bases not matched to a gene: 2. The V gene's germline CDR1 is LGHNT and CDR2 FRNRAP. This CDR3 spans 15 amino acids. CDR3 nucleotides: TGTGCTAGTGGTTTGGTTCAGGGGGCAAACACTGAAGCTTTCTTT. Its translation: CASGLVQGANTEAFF.

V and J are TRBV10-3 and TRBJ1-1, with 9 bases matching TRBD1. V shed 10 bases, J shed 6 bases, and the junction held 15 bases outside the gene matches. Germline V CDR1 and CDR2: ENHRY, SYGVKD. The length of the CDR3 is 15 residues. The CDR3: CATQAPGQGQPEAFF. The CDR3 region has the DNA TGTGCCACCCAAGCTCCGGGACAGGGCCAACCTGAAGCTTTCTTT.

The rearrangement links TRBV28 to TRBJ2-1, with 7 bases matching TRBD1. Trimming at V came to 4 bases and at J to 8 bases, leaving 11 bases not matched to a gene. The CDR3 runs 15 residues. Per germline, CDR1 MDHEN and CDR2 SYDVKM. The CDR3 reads CASSSRQGSSDEQFF. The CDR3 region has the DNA TGTGCCAGCAGTTCCAGACAGGGTTCATCCGATGAGCAGTTCTTC.

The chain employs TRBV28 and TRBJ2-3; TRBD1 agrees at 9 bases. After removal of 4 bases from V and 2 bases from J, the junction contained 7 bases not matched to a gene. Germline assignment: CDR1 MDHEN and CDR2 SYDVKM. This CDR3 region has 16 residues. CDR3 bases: TGTGCCAGCAGTTCATCGGGACAGGGCCTCACAGATACGCAGTATTTT. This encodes CASSSSGQGLTDTQYF.

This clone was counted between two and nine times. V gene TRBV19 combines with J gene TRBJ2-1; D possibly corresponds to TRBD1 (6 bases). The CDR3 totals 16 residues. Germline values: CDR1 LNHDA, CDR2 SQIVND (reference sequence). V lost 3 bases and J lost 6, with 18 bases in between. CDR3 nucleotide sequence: TGTGCCAGTAGTATGGGGTCTGGGACACCAGGCAATGAGCAGTTCTTC. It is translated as CASSMGSGTPGNEQFF.

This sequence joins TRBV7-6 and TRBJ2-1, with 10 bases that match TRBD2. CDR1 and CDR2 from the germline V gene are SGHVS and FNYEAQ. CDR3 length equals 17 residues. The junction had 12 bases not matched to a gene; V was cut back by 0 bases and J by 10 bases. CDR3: CASSLAQSGRAAWEQFF. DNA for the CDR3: TGTGCCAGCAGCTTAGCCCAGAGCGGGAGGGCCGCTTGGGAGCAGTTCTTC.

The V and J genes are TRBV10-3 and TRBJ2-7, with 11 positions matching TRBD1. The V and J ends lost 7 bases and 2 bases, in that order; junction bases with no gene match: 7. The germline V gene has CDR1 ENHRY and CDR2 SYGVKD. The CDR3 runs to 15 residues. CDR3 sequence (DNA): TGTGCCATCAACCCCCCGGGACAGGGGGCCTACGAGCAGTACTTC. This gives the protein CAINPPGQGAYEQYF.

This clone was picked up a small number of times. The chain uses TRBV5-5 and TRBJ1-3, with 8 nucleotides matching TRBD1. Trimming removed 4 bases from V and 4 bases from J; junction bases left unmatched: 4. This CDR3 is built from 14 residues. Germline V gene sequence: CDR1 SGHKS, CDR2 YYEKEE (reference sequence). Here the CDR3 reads CASSTDREGNTIYF. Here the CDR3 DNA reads TGTGCCAGCAGCACGGACAGGGAGGGAAACACCATATATTTT.

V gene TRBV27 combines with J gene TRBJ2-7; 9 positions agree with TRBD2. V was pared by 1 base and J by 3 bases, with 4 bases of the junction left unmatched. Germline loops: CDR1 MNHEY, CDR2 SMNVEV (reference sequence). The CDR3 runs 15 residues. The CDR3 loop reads CASSLLASGIYEQYF. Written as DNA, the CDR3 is TGTGCCAGCAGTTTATTGGCTAGCGGGATCTACGAGCAGTACTTC.

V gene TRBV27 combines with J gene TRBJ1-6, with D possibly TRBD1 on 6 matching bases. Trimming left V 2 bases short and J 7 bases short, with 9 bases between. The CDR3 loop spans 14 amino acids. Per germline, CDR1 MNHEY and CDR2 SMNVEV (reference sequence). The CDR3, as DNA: TGTGCCAGCAGTTTAAGGACAGTCAATTCACCCCTCCACTTT. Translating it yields CASSLRTVNSPLHF.